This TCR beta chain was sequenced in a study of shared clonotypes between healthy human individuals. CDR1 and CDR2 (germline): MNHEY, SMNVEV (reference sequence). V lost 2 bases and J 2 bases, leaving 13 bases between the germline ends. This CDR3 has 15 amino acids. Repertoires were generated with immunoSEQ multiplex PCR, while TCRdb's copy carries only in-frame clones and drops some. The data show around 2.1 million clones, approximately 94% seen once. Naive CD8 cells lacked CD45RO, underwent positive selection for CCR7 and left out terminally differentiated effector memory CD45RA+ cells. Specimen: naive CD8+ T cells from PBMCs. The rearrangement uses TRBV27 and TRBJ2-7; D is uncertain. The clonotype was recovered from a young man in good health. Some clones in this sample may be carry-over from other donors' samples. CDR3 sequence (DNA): TGTGCCAGCAGTTTAATTATCGCGGCGACCTACGAGCAGTACTTC. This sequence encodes CASSLIIAATYEQYF.